This T cell receptor beta chain is from a study of blood T cell repertoires in COVID-19. Study information: Acute and convalescent COVID-19 samples came from the United States, Italy and Spain. Sample material is recorded as cDNA or gDNA derived from T cells, B-cell-depleted T cells, or PBMCs.

Sequenced by immunoSEQ multiplex PCR; TCRdb stores in-frame clones only, minus some. This table holds some 100,000 clones, 80% to 90% found once. The V segment lost 6 bases and the J segment 0 bases; nucleotides outside the gene matches: 4. The CDR3 spans 14 residues. The germline gives CDR1 LGHNT, CDR2 FRNRAP. Those enrolled, adults aged roughly 18 to 100 years, came from 24 US areas. Before being deemed recovered, Cohort 3 donors had two negative PCRs, clearance, or symptom resolution. V gene TRBV12-5 combines with J gene TRBJ1-2, with TRBD1 matching 7 bases. The sample taken for sequencing was PBMCs or T cells enriched from blood (not recorded which). The clonotype originates from a woman aged 45-65 years who had recovered from COVID-19. The CDR3, as DNA: TGTGCTAGTGGCCGGGACAGTTCTAACTATGGCTACACCTTC. The encoded protein is CASGRDSSNYGYTF.